This entry concerns a single TCR beta chain. Its cognate antigen is unknown. The data derive from a study of cytomegalovirus exposure and HLA in healthy donors. Study in general: The same platform used for the approximately 670 first-cohort repertoires was also used for the 120 validation repertoires, as a later analysis reported.

Sequenced by immunoSEQ multiplex PCR; TCRdb stores in-frame clones only, minus some. Counted here are roughly 180,000 clones, around nine tenths occurring once; the ten biggest clones make up roughly 7%. Germline lookup yields CDR1 SGHDT and CDR2 YYEEEE. Trimming took 4 bases from V and 1 from J, leaving 14 bases between them. This CDR3 is built from 15 residues. Findings of the study overall: The authors enumerated around 150 TCR beta chains as linked to cytomegalovirus. The tendency of first-cohort TCR clusters to co-occur in the 110 or so validation repertoires emerged from a later analysis.

The TCR originated in a young man in good health and CMV-seropositive. J is TRBJ1-1 and V is TRBV5-6; D call uncertain. Sequenced sample: PBMCs. The CDR3 loop is CASSPAGWGNTEAFF. The DNA of the CDR3 is TGTGCCAGCAGCCCAGCGGGTTGGGGGAACACTGAAGCTTTCTTT.